One TCR beta chain is described in this entry. Its specificity is unknown. CDR1 is SGHAT, CDR2 FQNNGV, per germline. V lost 0 bases to trimming and J lost 6 bases, with 0 bases between them. The CDR3 has 11 residues. This sample was taken from a study of OX40 agonist ivuxolimab in advanced cancers. The wider study: Prior checkpoint blockade (anti-PD-1, anti-PD-L1 or anti-CTLA-4) was permitted; around 40% had it. Broader study findings: Expanded peripheral T cell antigen specificity was not determined.

Clones were read by immunoSEQ multiplex PCR, and TCRdb kept only the in-frame ones, dropping some. The data contain around 40,000 clones, roughly 82% of them singletons. The clonotype originates from an adult with an advanced solid tumor such as melanoma, head and neck, liver or kidney cancer. The V gene is TRBV11-2, the J gene TRBJ2-1; D is ambiguous. The specimen was CD4+ or CD8+ T cells sorted from blood, collected in a trial of the OX40 agonist ivuxolimab. CDR3 bases: TGTGCCAGCAGCTTAGACAATGAGCAGTTCTTC. Its translation is CASSLDNEQFF.